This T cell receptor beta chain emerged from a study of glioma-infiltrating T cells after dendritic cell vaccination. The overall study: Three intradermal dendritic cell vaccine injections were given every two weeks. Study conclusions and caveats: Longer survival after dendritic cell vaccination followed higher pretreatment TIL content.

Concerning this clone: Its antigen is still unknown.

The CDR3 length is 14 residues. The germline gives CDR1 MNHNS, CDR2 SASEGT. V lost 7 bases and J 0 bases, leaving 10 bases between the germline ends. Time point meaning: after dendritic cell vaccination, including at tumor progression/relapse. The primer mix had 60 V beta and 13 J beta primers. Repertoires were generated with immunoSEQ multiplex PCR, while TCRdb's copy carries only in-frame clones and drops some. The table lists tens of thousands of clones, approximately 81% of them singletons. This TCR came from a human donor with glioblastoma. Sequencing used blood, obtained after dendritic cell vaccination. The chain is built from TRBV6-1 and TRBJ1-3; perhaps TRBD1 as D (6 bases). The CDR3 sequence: CASTPGASGNTIYF. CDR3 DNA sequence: TGTGCCAGCACCCCAGGGGCCTCTGGAAACACCATATATTTT.